This passage covers 26 T cell receptor beta chains from one sample sequenced in a study of shared clonotypes between healthy human individuals (dated by TCRdb to between 2020 and 2021). To prepare the library, the immunoSEQ multiplex PCR assay was applied. Here the immuneACCESS table is served through TCRdb, limited to in-frame sequences with V and J called. Missing clones are a known gap in these copies; in checked studies unresolved V genes cover under half, and the rest lacks a known reason. The sample table holds about 600,000 clones, of which around 97% were seen once. About 0.06% of the sample is held by the ten biggest clonotypes. Sequencing input: naive CD4+ T cells sorted from blood. The sample's cell subset or site label is to be understood as: CD45RA+ positively selected. The receptors come from a woman aged 30 to 39 in good health.

The chain joins TRBV25-1 to TRBJ2-5; D might be TRBD2 (5 bases). The CDR3 is 15 residues long. CDR1 and CDR2 (germline): MGHDK, SYGVNS. Trimming stripped 2 bases from V and 5 bases from J, with 15 bases between. The CDR3 here is CASSEPGFGWETQYF. Written as DNA, the CDR3 is TGTGCCAGCAGTGAACCGGGGTTTGGGTGGGAGACCCAGTACTTC.

This chain links TRBV2 with TRBJ1-5; D is perhaps TRBD1 (6 bases). Germline-derived CDR1 and CDR2 are SNHLY and FYNNEI. V dropped 11 bases and J dropped 0 bases, with 11 bases sitting between them. This CDR3 spans 13 amino acids. The CDR3 region has the DNA TGTGCCGGGAGGACAGATAGCAATCAGCCCCAGCATTTT. Protein product: CAGRTDSNQPQHF.

The rearrangement links TRBV5-4 to TRBJ1-2, with D possibly matching TRBD1 (5 bases). The CDR3 spans 12 residues. Germline CDR1 reads SGHNT; CDR2 reads YYREEE (reference sequence). V was clipped by 0 bases and J by 10 bases, with 10 bases between them. CDR3 protein: CASSLDRNYYTF. CDR3 nucleotides: TGTGCCAGCAGCTTGGACAGGAACTACTACACCTTC.

The chain combines TRBV19 with TRBJ2-7; TRBD2 aligns across 12 bases. Germline CDR1 reads LNHDA; CDR2 reads SQIVND (reference sequence). This CDR3 contains 15 residues. Germline trimming cut 4 bases from V and 4 bases from J; bases unmatched to any gene: 5. CDR3 sequence: CASSTGLAGRYEQYF. CDR3 bases: TGTGCCAGTAGTACTGGACTAGCGGGACGTTACGAGCAGTACTTC.

The chain carries TRBV6-5 and TRBJ2-2; D might be TRBD1 (5 bases). The germline gives CDR1 MNHEY, CDR2 SVGAGI. This CDR3 is 16 amino acids long. With 3 bases removed from V and 0 bases from J, the gap between germline ends came to 11 bases. CDR3: CASSYRWTPNTGELFF. The CDR3 region has the DNA TGTGCCAGCAGTTATCGTTGGACACCGAACACCGGGGAGCTGTTTTTT.

This clone was counted only a few times. This rearrangement joins TRBV18 to TRBJ1-2; D is unresolved. In germline, CDR1 is KGHSH, CDR2 LQKENI. V lost 6 bases and J 5 bases, leaving 13 bases between the germline ends. This CDR3 contains 13 residues. As DNA, the CDR3 is TGTGCCAGCTCCGCCGGCCGGGATTATGGCTACACCTTC. This gives the protein CASSAGRDYGYTF.

This clone occurred a few times. V and J are TRBV2 and TRBJ1-3; D is uncertain. The V end lost 2 bases, the J end lost 2 bases, and 10 bases lay between the germline ends. This CDR3 region has 15 residues. Germline V CDR1 and CDR2: SNHLY, FYNNEI. CDR3: CASSEKSGPGNTIYF. CDR3 coding DNA: TGTGCCAGCAGTGAAAAAAGTGGCCCTGGAAACACCATATATTTT.

This clone appeared a few times. V usage is TRBV27 and J usage is TRBJ2-5; no clear D gene. The CDR3 has 13 residues. The germline V and J ends were trimmed by 4 bases and 3 bases, with 9 bases remaining between them. The germline V gene has CDR1 MNHEY and CDR2 SMNVEV (reference sequence). The CDR3 sequence is CASSSPWEETQYF. The CDR3 nucleotides are TGTGCCAGCAGTTCCCCTTGGGAAGAGACCCAGTACTTC.

The rearrangement joins TRBV18 to TRBJ2-5; D not resolved. In germline, CDR1 is KGHSH, CDR2 LQKENI. The CDR3 runs 15 residues. Deletions cut 4 bases from V and 5 bases from J, with 17 bases between. The CDR3 sequence: CASSLAKAESETQYF. In DNA form, the CDR3 reads TGTGCCAGCTCACTAGCCAAGGCGGAATCGGAGACCCAGTACTTC.

The CDR3 DNA is TGTGCCAGCAGCTTTACCGGGCAGGAGACCCAGTACTTC. Amino acid sequence: CASSFTGQETQYF. The chain couples TRBV28 to TRBJ2-5; D not resolved. Germline loops: CDR1 MDHEN, CDR2 SYDVKM. CDR3 length: 13 amino acids. V shed 6 bases and J shed 5 bases, with 13 bases lying between them.

The chain has TRBV7-8 and TRBJ1-5; 9 nucleotides line up with TRBD1. Unmatched junction bases numbered 10, after V lost 7 bases and J lost 3 bases. There are 16 residues in the CDR3. The germline CDR1 and CDR2 sequences are SGHVS and FQNEAQ. The CDR3 DNA sequence: TGTGCCAGCAAACAGGGGGCGAAGGTAGACAATCAGCCCCAGCATTTT. This sequence encodes CASKQGAKVDNQPQHF.

The CDR3: CASSPRDSVYEQYF. Here the CDR3 DNA reads TGTGCCAGCTCACCTCGGGACAGCGTCTACGAGCAGTACTTC. J is TRBJ2-7 and V is TRBV18; TRBD1 matches at 7 bases. Germline V gene data show CDR1 as KGHSH and CDR2 as LQKENI. The V segment lost 3 bases and the J segment 3 bases; nucleotides outside the gene matches: 5. The CDR3 has 14 amino acids.

This chain joins TRBV19 and TRBJ2-4; TRBD1 might be the D (6 bases). Trimming removed 6 bases from V and 0 bases from J, with 12 bases in between. This CDR3 has 15 residues. Per germline, CDR1 LNHDA and CDR2 SQIVND (reference sequence). In DNA, the CDR3 is TGTGCCAGTAGCACAGGGACAATAGCCAAAAACATTCAGTACTTC. Protein sequence: CASSTGTIAKNIQYF.

CDR3 residues: CASSLGPSGITDEQFF. The CDR3 nucleotides are TGCGCCAGCAGCTTGGGGCCTAGCGGAATCACGGATGAGCAGTTCTTC. The V gene is TRBV5-1, the J gene TRBJ2-1, with 7 bases fitting TRBD2. The CDR3 sequence is 16 residues long. After removal of 0 bases from V and 8 bases from J, the junction contained 11 bases not matched to a gene. Germline lookup yields CDR1 SGHRS and CDR2 YFSETQ.

The V and J genes are TRBV15 and TRBJ2-7; 7 bases fit TRBD1. After removal of 0 bases from V and 3 bases from J, the junction contained 5 bases not matched to a gene. Looked up from germline, CDR1 is LNHNV and CDR2 is YYDKDF (reference sequence). The CDR3 has 15 residues. The CDR3 protein is CATSREGTANYEQYF. For the CDR3, the DNA is TGTGCCACCAGCAGAGAGGGGACAGCGAACTACGAGCAGTACTTC. The whole variable domain, filled in from reference TRBV15 and TRBJ2-7, reads DAMVIQNPRYQVTQFGKPVTLSCSQTLNHNVMYWYQQKSSQAPKLLFHYYDKDFNNEADTPDNFQSRRPNTSFCFLDIRSPGLGDTAMYLCATSREGTANYEQYFGPGTRLTVT.

The chain carries TRBV7-6 and TRBJ2-1, with 9 bases fitting TRBD2. The CDR3 runs 18 residues. Germline loops: CDR1 SGHVS, CDR2 FNYEAQ. V was pared by 4 bases and J by 5 bases, with 15 bases of the junction left unmatched. CDR3: CASSSRGSGRRRDNEQFF. The CDR3 DNA follows: TGTGCCAGCAGCTCCCGGGGTAGCGGGAGAAGAAGGGACAATGAGCAGTTCTTC.

The chain is built from TRBV27 and TRBJ2-5; the match to TRBD2 covers 15 bases. The CDR3 extends over 17 amino acids. Per the germline V gene, CDR1 is MNHEY and CDR2 is SMNVEV (reference sequence). The ends lost 6 bases at V and 5 bases at J; junction bases unmatched: 10. The CDR3 sequence is CASRRTSGRAGIETQYF. The CDR3 nucleotides are TGTGCCAGCAGACGGACTAGCGGGAGGGCCGGTATTGAGACCCAGTACTTC.

Notes on this clone: Other DNA sequences within the sample encode an identical CDR3. This rearrangement joins TRBV18 to TRBJ2-7; 12 nucleotides align to TRBD2. The CDR3 consists of 15 residues. The V segment lost 6 bases and the J segment 3 bases; nucleotides outside the gene matches: 6. CDR1 and CDR2 (germline): KGHSH, LQKENI. CDR3 sequence reads: CASSSGLAGLYEQYF. CDR3 nucleotides: TGTGCCAGCTCGTCCGGACTAGCGGGGCTCTACGAGCAGTACTTC. Based on the CDR3 plus reference TRBV18 and TRBJ2-7, the full variable domain is NAGVMQNPRHLVRRRGQEARLRCSPMKGHSHVYWYRQLPEEGLKFMVYLQKENIIDESGMPKERFSAEFPKEGPSILRIQQVVRGDSAAYFCASSSGLAGLYEQYFGPGTRLTVT.

The genes are TRBV7-9 and TRBJ2-7; perhaps TRBD1 as D (6 bases). This CDR3 comprises 14 residues. Germline V gene sequence: CDR1 SEHNR, CDR2 FQNEAQ (reference sequence). Deletions cut 7 bases from V and 3 bases from J, with 16 bases between. The chain's CDR3 is CASTAGTKGYEQYF. The CDR3 coding sequence is TGTGCCAGCACTGCTGGGACAAAGGGCTACGAGCAGTACTTC.

The rearrangement links TRBV5-1 to TRBJ2-1; no clear D. Germline loops: CDR1 SGHRS, CDR2 YFSETQ. V gave up 4 bases and J gave up 2 bases, with 13 bases separating them. This CDR3 has 15 residues. CDR3 sequence: CASSEGEYTYNEQFF. The CDR3 DNA reads TGCGCCAGCAGCGAAGGCGAATATACCTACAATGAGCAGTTCTTC. The complete variable domain, with remaining parts taken from reference TRBV5-1 and TRBJ2-1, reads KAGVTQTPRYLIKTRGQQVTLSCSPISGHRSVSWYQQTPGQGLQFLFEYFSETQRNKGNFPGRFSGRQFSNSRSEMNVSTLELGDSALYLCASSEGEYTYNEQFFGPGTRLTVL.

V gene TRBV28 combines with J gene TRBJ2-3; no firm D call. The CDR3 covers 14 residues. Between the trimmed V and J ends, which lost 8 bases and 2 bases, there was a span of 14 bases. CDR1 is MDHEN and CDR2 is SYDVKM in the germline V gene. In DNA form, the CDR3 reads TGTGCCAGCCACGCTCTCGGTCCCACAGATACGCAGTATTTT. This translates into CASHALGPTDTQYF.

A single count supports this clone. The CDR3 DNA is TGTGCCAGCAGCCTACGACTAGCCTACAATGAGCAGTTCTTC. It translates to CASSLRLAYNEQFF. The chain has TRBV6-6 and TRBJ2-1, with D tentatively TRBD2 (6 bases). Trimming cost V 6 bases and J 2 bases, with 11 bases left between them. The CDR3 totals 14 residues. Germline V gene lookup returns CDR1 MNHNY and CDR2 SVGAGI (reference sequence).

The chain employs TRBV29-1 and TRBJ1-4, with D perhaps TRBD1 (6 bases). Per the germline V gene, CDR1 is SQVTM and CDR2 is ANQGSEA. Trimming pared 3 bases from V and 7 bases from J, leaving 18 bases between. This CDR3 is built from 15 residues. CDR3 nucleotide sequence: TGCAGCGTTGATAGGGTCCGGGGGCGGGGTGAAAAACTGTTTTTT. Protein sequence: CSVDRVRGRGEKLFF.

This chain joins TRBV4-1 and TRBJ2-7; 11 bases match TRBD1. V was clipped by 0 bases and J by 6 bases; unmatched bases: 13. The CDR3 has 18 residues. Germline CDR1 MGHRA, CDR2 YSYEKL. Here the CDR3 DNA reads TGCGCCAGCAGCCAAGATGGGGGGTTTTGGACAGGGGGCTCCGAGCAGTACTTC. It yields the protein CASSQDGGFWTGGSEQYF.

This chain connects TRBV28 to TRBJ2-3; maybe TRBD2 (6 bases). V was cut by 6 bases and J by 0 bases, with 19 bases left in between. This CDR3 spans 17 amino acids. Germline lookup yields CDR1 MDHEN and CDR2 SYDVKM. The chain's CDR3 is CASRGVGGSASTDTQYF. CDR3 in DNA: TGTGCCAGCAGAGGGGTGGGGGGAAGCGCTAGCACAGATACGCAGTATTTT.

This clone has only one observation. The same CDR3 arises from other DNA sequences in this sample as well. DNA for the CDR3: TGTGCCAGCAGTGAGGGGAACTATGGCTACACCTTC. Protein: CASSEGNYGYTF. The chain combines TRBV2 with TRBJ1-2; D is undetermined. CDR1 and CDR2 (germline): SNHLY, FYNNEI. Trimming took off 3 bases at V and 2 bases at J, with 4 bases between the two ends. This CDR3 region has 12 residues.